Listed below are T cell receptor beta chains from one sample, sequenced in a study of T cells after yellow fever vaccination. Each CDR3 protein is one row after TCRdb ran MiXCR on the 5' RACE reads. Here the sample spans some 600,000 distinct CDR3 sequences, 17% being singletons. The starting material was PBMCs, obtained 5 days after the first yellow fever vaccination. The receptors shown here come from a man between 18 and 29 years old who received the YFV17D yellow fever vaccine. Both conserved end residues are part of each CDR3.

>TRBV5-1|16|TRBJ2-1
CASSWTSISSYNEQFF
>TRBV7-2|13|TRBJ2-3
CASSSWGTDTQYF
>TRBV10-2|14|TRBJ1-6
CASSPGTANSPLHF
>TRBV20-1|14|TRBJ1-1
CSAARQGPNTEAFF
>TRBV3-1|16|TRBJ2-1
CASSQEIAGGSNEQFF
>TRBV6-1|14|TRBJ1-6
CASRIGQRGSPLHF
>TRBV12-3/TRBV12-4|12|TRBJ1-4
CASSDGGSELFF
>TRBV7-3|13|TRBJ1-1
CASKGRENTEAFF
>TRBV20-1|14|TRBJ2-1
CSARGLAGINEQFF
>TRBV7-9|14|TRBJ2-7
CASSRDTGSYEQYF
>TRBV4-3|13|TRBJ1-5
CASSQDASQPQHF
>TRBV4-1|17|TRBJ2-2
CASSQDQPGWDTGELFF
>TRBV7-8|16|TRBJ2-3
CASSLEQGLGTDTQYF
>TRBV12-3/TRBV12-4|14|TRBJ2-6
CASSLGPGANVLTF
>TRBV7-6|16|TRBJ2-1
CASSLLNTVDYNEQFF
>TRBV7-3|16|TRBJ2-1
CASSSGGRAGLNEQFF